This TCR beta chain was found in a study of blood T cell repertoires in COVID-19. Study in general: The study drew acute and convalescent COVID-19 samples from the United States, Italy and Spain.

The CDR3 is made up of 14 amino acids. The germline CDR1 and CDR2 sequences are SGHRS and YFSETQ. V lost 0 bases and J lost 6; bases outside the gene matches: 5. Clones were sequenced by immunoSEQ multiplex PCR, and TCRdb holds only the in-frame ones, with some missing. The sample has about 200,000 clones, around 87% seen once. This clonotype originated in a man aged 55 to 70 with acute or convalescent COVID-19. Sequencing input: peripheral blood. V is TRBV5-1 and J is TRBJ2-7; 8 bases agree with TRBD1. CDR3 residues: CASSLGTGYREQYF. CDR3 sequence (DNA): TGCGCCAGCAGCTTGGGGACAGGGTACCGCGAGCAGTACTTC. The full variable domain, completed using reference TRBV5-1 and TRBJ2-7, is KAGVTQTPRYLIKTRGQQVTLSCSPISGHRSVSWYQQTPGQGLQFLFEYFSETQRNKGNFPGRFSGRQFSNSRSEMNVSTLELGDSALYLCASSLGTGYREQYFGPGTRLTVT.